Listed here is a single T cell receptor beta chain. Its antigen is as yet unknown. With 1 base clipped from V and 0 bases from J, the junction kept 1 base outside the gene matches. Germline V lookup: CDR1 SGDLS, CDR2 YYNGEE. The CDR3 runs to 15 residues. The sample belongs to a study of cytomegalovirus exposure and HLA in healthy donors. Findings and caveats of the study: By a later analysis, the bulk of CMV-associated TCR beta chains appeared HLA-restricted. Clonal expansion was found to be greater in HLA-associated TCR beta chains than in equally common others in a later analysis.

The primer mix had 60 Vbeta and 13 Jbeta primers. Only in-frame clones appear in the TCRdb table, and some are missing; sequencing was by immunoSEQ multiplex PCR. The data hold fewer than 200,000 clones, with less than 90% observed a single time. The donors, nominally healthy at sampling, likely had unrecorded immune exposures. The chain uses TRBV9 and TRBJ2-3; 8 bases line up with TRBD1. The receptor's source is a girl under three years old in good health and CMV-seronegative. Input material: PBMCs. This chain's CDR3 is CASSVQGASTDTQYF. Here the CDR3 DNA reads TGTGCCAGCAGCGTACAGGGGGCTAGCACAGATACGCAGTATTTT.